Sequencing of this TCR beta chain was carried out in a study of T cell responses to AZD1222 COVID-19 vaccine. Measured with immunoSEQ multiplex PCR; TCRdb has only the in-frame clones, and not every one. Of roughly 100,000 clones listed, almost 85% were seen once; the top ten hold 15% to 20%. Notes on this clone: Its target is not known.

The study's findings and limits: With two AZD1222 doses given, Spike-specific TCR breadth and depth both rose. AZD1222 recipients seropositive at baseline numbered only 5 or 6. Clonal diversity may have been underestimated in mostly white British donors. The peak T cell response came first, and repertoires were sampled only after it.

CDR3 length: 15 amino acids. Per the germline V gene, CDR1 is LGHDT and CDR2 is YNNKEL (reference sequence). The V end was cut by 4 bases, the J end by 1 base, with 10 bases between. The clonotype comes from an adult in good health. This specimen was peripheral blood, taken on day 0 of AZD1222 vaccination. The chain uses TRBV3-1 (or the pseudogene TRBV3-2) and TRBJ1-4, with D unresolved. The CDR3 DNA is TGTGCCAGCAGCCCCTCGGGAGAAACTAATGAAAAACTGTTTTTT. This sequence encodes CASSPSGETNEKLFF.